Sequencing of this TCR beta chain was carried out in a study of cytomegalovirus exposure and HLA in healthy donors. Some clones are missing from TCRdb's copy, which holds only in-frame ones; the method was immunoSEQ multiplex PCR. The sample carries tens of thousands of clones, approximately 93% recorded once. The source of this sequence is a man younger than 30 in good health and CMV-seropositive. Specimen: PBMCs.

The CDR3 nucleotides read TGTGCCAGCAGTCCCGGGGGATACGCGAACACCGGGGAGCTGTTTTTT. This sequence encodes CASSPGGYANTGELFF. The rearrangement joins TRBV28 to TRBJ2-2, with D perhaps TRBD2 (6 bases). The V end lost 5 bases, the J end lost 0 bases, and 13 bases lay between the germline ends. The CDR3 spans 16 residues. Germline V CDR1 and CDR2: MDHEN, SYDVKM.